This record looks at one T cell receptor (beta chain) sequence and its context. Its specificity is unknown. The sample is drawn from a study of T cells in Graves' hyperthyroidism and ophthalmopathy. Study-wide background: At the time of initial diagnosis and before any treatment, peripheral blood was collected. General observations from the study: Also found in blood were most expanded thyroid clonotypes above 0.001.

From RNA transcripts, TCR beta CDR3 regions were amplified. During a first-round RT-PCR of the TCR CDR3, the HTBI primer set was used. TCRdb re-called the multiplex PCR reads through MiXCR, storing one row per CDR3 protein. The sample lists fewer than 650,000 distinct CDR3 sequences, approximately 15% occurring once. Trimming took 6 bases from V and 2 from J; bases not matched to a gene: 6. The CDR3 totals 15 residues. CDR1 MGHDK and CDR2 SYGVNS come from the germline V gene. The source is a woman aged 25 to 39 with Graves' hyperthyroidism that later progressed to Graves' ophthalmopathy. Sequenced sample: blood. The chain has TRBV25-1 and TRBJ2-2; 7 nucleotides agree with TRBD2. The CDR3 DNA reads TGTGCCAGCAGCCAGAGCGGGATCAACACCGGGGAGCTGTTTTTT. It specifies CASSQSGINTGELFF.